Below are 5 T cell receptor beta chains sequenced from a single sample in a study of OX40 agonist ivuxolimab in advanced cancers. Sequenced by immunoSEQ multiplex PCR; TCRdb stores in-frame clones only, minus some. The sample has about 36,000 clones, around two thirds seen once. The material was CD4+ or CD8+ T cells sorted from blood, obtained in a trial of the OX40 agonist ivuxolimab. These receptors were collected from an adult with an advanced solid tumor such as melanoma, head and neck, liver or kidney cancer.

The V and J genes are TRBV15 and TRBJ1-2; D remains ambiguous. V shed 0 bases and J shed 7 bases, with 9 bases lying between them. The CDR3 runs to 13 residues. Germline V gene lookup returns CDR1 LNHNV and CDR2 YYDKDF (reference sequence). The CDR3 DNA follows: TGTGCCACCAGCAGAGAATTCAAGGGTGGCTACACCTTC. As protein: CATSREFKGGYTF.

By proportion, this clone is medium-sized. The V and J genes are TRBV9 and TRBJ2-7; D is undetermined. Trimming stripped 0 bases from V and 3 bases from J, with 10 bases between. The CDR3 has 14 amino acids. CDR1 and CDR2 from the germline V gene are SGDLS and YYNGEE. The CDR3 sequence is CASSVGFLGYEQYF. DNA for the CDR3: TGTGCCAGCAGCGTAGGATTTCTGGGCTACGAGCAGTACTTC.

This chain connects TRBV29-1 to TRBJ1-2, with a weak D call TRBD1 (6 bases). Germline V gives CDR1 SQVTM, CDR2 ANQGSEA. The CDR3 is made up of 13 amino acids. The V end was cut by 3 bases, the J end by 2 bases, with 10 bases between. CDR3 nucleotide sequence: TGCAGCGTTGAGGGACACAGAAACTATGGCTACACCTTC. It specifies CSVEGHRNYGYTF.

The CDR3 region is CASSIGGSSEETQYF. In nucleotides, the CDR3 is TGTGCCAGTAGTATAGGGGGCAGTTCGGAAGAGACCCAGTACTTC. V usage is TRBV19 and J usage is TRBJ2-5; TRBD1 might be the D (5 bases). The CDR3 totals 15 residues. V was clipped by 1 base and J by 3 bases, with 12 bases between them. Germline V lookup: CDR1 LNHDA, CDR2 SQIVND (reference sequence).

This clone was counted a single time. The chain combines TRBV25-1 with TRBJ2-7; 7 bases match TRBD1. Germline CDR1 and CDR2: MGHDK and SYGVNS. The trim removed 3 bases at V and 3 bases at J, leaving 2 bases unmatched. The CDR3 loop spans 13 amino acids. CDR3 nucleotide sequence: TGTGCCAGCAGTGACAGGGGGTACTACGAGCAGTACTTC. The encoded protein is CASSDRGYYEQYF.